Following are 27 T cell receptor beta chains from one sample sequenced in a study of control samples from healthy donors and cancer patients. Method: immunoSEQ multiplex PCR; TCRdb's copy keeps in-frame clones and lacks some. Of 70,000 or so clones listed, under 90% are singletons. The source material was PBMCs. The receptors originated from a man aged 55 to 70 with lung cancer.

The J gene is TRBJ2-5, the V gene TRBV12-3 or TRBV12-4; 7 nucleotides agree with TRBD1. The CDR3 runs 12 residues. Unmatched junction bases numbered 1, after V lost 3 bases and J lost 6 bases. The CDR3 DNA is TGTGCCAGCAGTTTGACAGGGAAGACCCAGTACTTC. As protein: CASSLTGKTQYF.

The chain combines TRBV2 with TRBJ2-1, with 12 bases that match TRBD2. Germline values: CDR1 SNHLY, CDR2 FYNNEI. CDR3 length: 15 residues. V dropped 6 bases and J dropped 8; count of bases not matched to a gene: 8. For the CDR3, the DNA is TGTGCCAGCAGCCGGCTAGCGGGGGGGCCTGATGAGCAGTTCTTC. Protein product: CASSRLAGGPDEQFF.

This clone has only a few counts. The chain carries TRBV6-6 and TRBJ1-3; 7 bases match TRBD1. The CDR3 spans 15 residues. After removal of 6 bases from V and 0 bases from J, the junction contained 5 bases not matched to a gene. The germline CDR1 and CDR2 sequences are MNHNY and SVGAGI (reference sequence). The CDR3 DNA reads as TGTGCCAGCAGCTGGGACAGCTACTCTGGAAACACCATATATTTT. Translated: CASSWDSYSGNTIYF.

The CDR3 region is CASRTSGVTDTQYF. The CDR3 bases are TGCGCCAGCAGGACTAGCGGGGTGACAGATACGCAGTATTTT. The rearrangement joins TRBV5-1 to TRBJ2-3, with 11 bases lining up with TRBD2. This CDR3 has 14 residues. The germline V gene has CDR1 SGHRS and CDR2 YFSETQ. V dropped 5 bases and J dropped 3; count of bases not matched to a gene: 2.

This chain joins TRBV9 and TRBJ1-6; D call uncertain. CDR1 and CDR2 (germline): SGDLS, YYNGEE. CDR3 size: 14 residues. V shed 2 bases and J shed 7 bases, with 10 bases lying between them. The DNA for the CDR3 is TGTGCCAGCAGCGTGGGTAATTGGAATTCACCCCTCCACTTT. It specifies CASSVGNWNSPLHF.

V gene TRBV7-2 combines with J gene TRBJ2-7; D call uncertain. This CDR3 comprises 12 residues. The germline V and J ends were trimmed by 2 bases and 3 bases, with 5 bases remaining between them. Germline assignment: CDR1 SGHTA and CDR2 FQGNSA. CDR3 loop: CASSLHGYEQYV. DNA of the CDR3: TGTGCCAGCAGCTTACACGGCTACGAGCAGTACGTC.

The V and J genes are TRBV9 and TRBJ2-1, with D perhaps TRBD2 (5 bases). CDR1 and CDR2 (germline): SGDLS, YYNGEE. V lost 0 bases and J lost 1, with 11 bases in between. This CDR3 is built from 16 residues. The CDR3 spells CASSVAGVGSYNEQFF. DNA of the CDR3: TGTGCCAGCAGCGTAGCCGGGGTGGGATCCTACAATGAGCAGTTCTTC.

The rearrangement links TRBV3-1 (or the pseudogene TRBV3-2) to TRBJ2-1, with TRBD2 matching over 8 bases. The V gene's germline CDR1 is LGHDT and CDR2 YNNKEL (reference sequence). The ends lost 5 bases at V and 2 bases at J; junction bases unmatched: 5. The CDR3 has 15 amino acids. Here the CDR3 reads CASSTSGDAYNEQFF. CDR3 nucleotide sequence: TGTGCCAGCAGCACTAGCGGCGACGCCTACAATGAGCAGTTCTTC.

The chain carries TRBV7-9 and TRBJ2-3, with TRBD2 matching over 10 bases. V lost 8 bases and J lost 5; bases outside the gene matches: 10. Germline V gene lookup returns CDR1 SEHNR and CDR2 FQNEAQ (reference sequence). CDR3 length: 15 residues. The CDR3 DNA sequence: TGTGCCAGCGTATCAAGCGGGGGGGCCGGAGATACGCAGTATTTT. Translating it yields CASVSSGGAGDTQYF. Supplemented by reference TRBV7-9 and TRBJ2-3, the full variable domain reads DTGVSQNPRHKITKRGQNVTFRCDPISEHNRLYWYRQTLGQGPEFLTYFQNEAQLEKSRLLSDRFSAERPKGSFSTLEIQRTEQGDSAMYLCASVSSGGAGDTQYFGPGTRLTVL.

The chain has TRBV6-5 and TRBJ1-1, with unresolved D. The CDR3 contains 13 residues. With 1 base removed from V and 5 bases from J, the gap between germline ends came to 8 bases. Germline CDR1 reads MNHEY; CDR2 reads SVGAGI. CDR3 sequence (DNA): TGTGCCAGCAGTTACTTAGAAGGGACTGAAGCTTTCTTT. Translating gives CASSYLEGTEAFF.

The chain joins TRBV11-2 to TRBJ2-7, with 10 bases that match TRBD2. The CDR3 is 14 residues long. Germline values: CDR1 SGHAT, CDR2 FQNNGV. Unmatched junction bases numbered 3, after V lost 5 bases and J lost 2 bases. DNA for the CDR3: TGTGCCAGCAGCCCCACTAGCGGGGCCTACGAGCAGTACTTC. Its protein is CASSPTSGAYEQYF.

This rearrangement joins TRBV4-1 to TRBJ1-2; maybe TRBD1 (5 bases). CDR1 is MGHRA and CDR2 is YSYEKL in the germline V gene. The CDR3 spans 16 residues. The V end was cut by 0 bases, the J end by 0 bases, with 11 bases between. As DNA, the CDR3 is TGCGCCAGCAGCCAAGAAGTAACAGGCCCTAACTATGGCTACACCTTC. Translation gives CASSQEVTGPNYGYTF.

The genes are TRBV5-8 and TRBJ1-6; tentatively, D is TRBD1 (5 bases). Between the trimmed V and J ends, which lost 2 bases and 10 bases, there was a span of 13 bases. CDR1 SGHTS and CDR2 YDEGEE come from the germline V gene. This CDR3 comprises 14 residues. As DNA, the CDR3 is TGTGCCAGCAGCTTATTCGGGGCAGACTCACCCCTCCACTTT. As protein: CASSLFGADSPLHF.

The rearrangement joins TRBV4-1 to TRBJ1-4, with D perhaps matching TRBD1 (5 bases). V lost 5 bases to trimming and J lost 5 bases, with 12 bases between them. This CDR3 contains 14 residues. Germline CDR1 and CDR2: MGHRA and YSYEKL. CDR3 nucleotides: TGCGCCAGCAGCGACCCCTGGGGGAATGAAAAACTGTTTTTT. Its protein is CASSDPWGNEKLFF.

The V gene is TRBV6-1, the J gene TRBJ2-3, with 7 bases lining up with TRBD2. Germline loops: CDR1 MNHNS, CDR2 SASEGT. The CDR3 is 16 amino acids. J gave up 2 bases and V 4 bases, and 9 bases lay outside the gene matches. In DNA, the CDR3 is TGTGCCAGCAGTGTTGGGGGGGGGATTGTCACAGATACGCAGTATTTT. Translation gives CASSVGGGIVTDTQYF.

The chain's CDR3 is CASTPRDRGGRGANVLTF. Here the CDR3 DNA reads TGTGCCAGCACCCCACGCGACAGGGGGGGCCGAGGGGCCAACGTCCTGACTTTC. The genes are TRBV7-9 and TRBJ2-6, with 9 bases aligning to TRBD1. The CDR3 totals 18 residues. Germline CDR1 reads SEHNR; CDR2 reads FQNEAQ (reference sequence). V trimming: 7 bases; J trimming: 4 bases; junction bases outside the gene matches: 14.

By share of the sample, this clone is medium-sized. CDR3 residues: CASSRRLGELFF. CDR3 nucleotide sequence: TGTGCCAGCAGCCGTCGCCTGGGGGAGCTGTTTTTT. The chain carries TRBV7-2 and TRBJ2-2, with unresolved D. The ends were cut back, 5 bases at V and 8 bases at J, with 9 bases in the middle. The CDR3 consists of 12 residues. Germline V gives CDR1 SGHTA, CDR2 FQGNSA.

The genes are TRBV5-1 and TRBJ1-5; tentative D call: TRBD1 (5 bases). V was pared by 5 bases and J by 6 bases, with 12 bases between. This CDR3 contains 13 residues. Germline V gives CDR1 SGHRS, CDR2 YFSETQ. CDR3 loop: CASRGELGQPQHF. In DNA, the CDR3 is TGCGCCAGCAGAGGGGAGTTAGGTCAGCCCCAGCATTTT.

This chain links TRBV18 with TRBJ1-4; 8 bases agree with TRBD1. The germline CDR1 and CDR2 sequences are KGHSH and LQKENI. The CDR3 totals 15 residues. J was trimmed by 6 bases and V by 3 bases; bases with no gene match: 6. CDR3 DNA: TGTGCCAGCTCACCGGCCAGGGGGCCAGATGAAAAACTGTTTTTT. Protein product: CASSPARGPDEKLFF.

The gene calls are TRBV30 and TRBJ2-5, with 10 bases that match TRBD2. The CDR3 extends over 15 amino acids. V dropped 7 bases and J dropped 2; count of bases not matched to a gene: 10. CDR1 is GTSNPN, CDR2 SVGIG, per germline (reference sequence). The CDR3 protein is CASGESGGAQETQYF. CDR3 bases: TGTGCCTCGGGGGAGAGCGGGGGGGCGCAAGAGACCCAGTACTTC.

The rearrangement links TRBV6-5 to TRBJ2-1; D may be TRBD1 (6 bases). The CDR3 is 13 residues long. V lost 4 bases and J 4 bases, leaving 8 bases between the germline ends. Per the germline V gene, CDR1 is MNHEY and CDR2 is SVGAGI. The CDR3 nucleotides read TGTGCCAGCAGTTGGGGGCCTTACAATGAGCAGTTCTTC. Protein product: CASSWGPYNEQFF.

This chain joins TRBV12-5 and TRBJ2-5, with D possibly being TRBD1 or TRBD2 (6 bases each). The CDR3 is 17 residues long. Trimming took 7 bases from V and 4 from J, leaving 25 bases between them. The germline V gene encodes CDR1 LGHNT and CDR2 FRNRAP. The CDR3 here is CASAPRGGGLSIETQYF. In DNA form, the CDR3 reads TGTGCTAGTGCCCCCCGGGGTGGGGGGCTATCTATAGAGACCCAGTACTTC.

The V and J genes are TRBV18 and TRBJ1-1, with D possibly being TRBD1 (5 bases). The CDR3 loop spans 13 amino acids. Trimming cost V 3 bases and J 0 bases, with 5 bases left between them. Germline V gives CDR1 KGHSH, CDR2 LQKENI. The CDR3 here is CASSPTVNTEAFF. CDR3 bases: TGTGCCAGCTCACCGACAGTGAACACTGAAGCTTTCTTT.

The gene calls are TRBV5-4 and TRBJ1-1; the match to TRBD1 covers 7 bases. V trimming: 3 bases; J trimming: 1 base; junction bases outside the gene matches: 9. Germline V gene data show CDR1 as SGHNT and CDR2 as YYREEE (reference sequence). The CDR3 consists of 16 residues. The CDR3 region has the DNA TGTGCCAGCAGCTCTAAGAAGACAGGGCAGAACACTGAAGCTTTCTTT. Protein: CASSSKKTGQNTEAFF.

The chain joins TRBV29-1 to TRBJ2-1; perhaps TRBD1 as D (5 bases). V was trimmed by 6 bases and J by 4 bases, leaving 13 bases between them. CDR1 SQVTM and CDR2 ANQGSEA come from the germline V gene. This CDR3 contains 13 residues. The DNA for the CDR3 is TGCAGCGTCGCCGAGACAGCGTACAATGAGCAGTTCTTC. This codes for CSVAETAYNEQFF.

The rearrangement joins TRBV11-3 to TRBJ1-1; perhaps TRBD1 as D (5 bases). Trimming cost V 10 bases and J 1 base, with 10 bases left between them. Germline V gene data show CDR1 as SGHNT and CDR2 as YENEEA. The CDR3 sequence is 12 residues long. DNA of the CDR3: TGTGCCATCATAACAGGGAACACTGAAGCTTTCTTT. Amino acids: CAIITGNTEAFF.

This chain uses TRBV5-1 with TRBJ2-3; TRBD1 matches 8 bases. The trim removed 0 bases at V and 4 bases at J, leaving 4 bases unmatched. The V gene's germline CDR1 is SGHRS and CDR2 YFSETQ. The CDR3 has 15 amino acids. The CDR3 bases are TGCGCCAGCAGCTTGGGGGGGACAGGACCAGATACGCAGTATTTT. Translated, it gives CASSLGGTGPDTQYF.